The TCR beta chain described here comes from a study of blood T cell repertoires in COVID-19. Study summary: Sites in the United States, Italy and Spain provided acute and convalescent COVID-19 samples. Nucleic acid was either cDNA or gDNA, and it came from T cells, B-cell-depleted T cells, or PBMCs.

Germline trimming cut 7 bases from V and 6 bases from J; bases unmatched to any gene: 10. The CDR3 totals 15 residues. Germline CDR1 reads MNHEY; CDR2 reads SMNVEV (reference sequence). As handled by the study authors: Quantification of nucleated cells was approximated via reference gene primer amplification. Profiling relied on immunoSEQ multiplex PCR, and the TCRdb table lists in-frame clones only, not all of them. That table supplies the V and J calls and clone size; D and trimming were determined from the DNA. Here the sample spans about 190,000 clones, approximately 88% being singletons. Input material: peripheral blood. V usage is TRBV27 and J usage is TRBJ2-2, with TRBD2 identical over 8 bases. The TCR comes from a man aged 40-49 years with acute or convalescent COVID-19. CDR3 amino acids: CASTPGLAGPGELFF. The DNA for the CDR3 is TGTGCCAGCACCCCCGGACTAGCCGGACCCGGGGAGCTGTTTTTT.